These 15 T cell receptor beta chains originate from one sample sequenced in a study of early T cells in non-severe SARS-CoV-2 infection. TCRdb re-called the 5' RACE reads through MiXCR, storing one row per CDR3 protein. The table lists about 58,000 distinct CDR3 sequences, about 8.4% of them singletons, with about 3.7% in the top ten. Sequencing input: whole blood. These receptors originate from an adult who was a healthcare worker with PCR-confirmed SARS-CoV-2 infection or an uninfected control (not recorded which).

This chain connects TRBV6-6 to TRBJ1-2, with 7 bases identical to TRBD1. In germline, CDR1 is MNHNY, CDR2 SVGAGI (reference sequence). V lost 5 bases and J lost 7; bases outside the gene matches: 7. This CDR3 has 13 residues. DNA of the CDR3: TGTGCCAGCAGTCACCAGACAGGGACTGGCTACACCTTC. Translating gives CASSHQTGTGYTF.

This clonotype was counted many times. This chain uses TRBV5-1 with TRBJ2-7, with D uncertain. V lost 3 bases and J 5 bases, leaving 21 bases between the germline ends. Germline assignment: CDR1 SGHRS and CDR2 YFSETQ. The CDR3 totals 16 residues. CDR3 sequence: CASSSEQQRRRHEQYF. CDR3 nucleotides: TGCGCCAGCAGCTCTGAGCAGCAGCGCAGGCGGCACGAGCAGTACTTC.

This chain joins TRBV27 and TRBJ2-7; a possible D gene is TRBD1 (5 bases). The V and J ends lost 3 bases and 3 bases respectively, with 21 bases between them. Germline lookup yields CDR1 MNHEY and CDR2 SMNVEV (reference sequence). The CDR3 covers 17 residues. This CDR3 reads CASSFSFDSSIGYEQYF. The CDR3 DNA is TGTGCCAGCAGTTTCTCCTTCGACAGCTCGATTGGCTACGAGCAGTACTTC.

In this sample, this clonotype turned up once. J is TRBJ2-3 and V is TRBV12-3 or TRBV12-4; the match to TRBD1 covers 11 bases. There are 15 residues in the CDR3. J gave up 4 bases and V 6 bases, and 6 bases lay outside the gene matches. CDR3 DNA: TGTGCCAGCAGATGGACAGGGGGCGCATCAGATACGCAGTATTTT. Its protein is CASRWTGGASDTQYF.

This clonotype was counted at least ten times. The chain recombines TRBV20-1 with TRBJ2-1; D gene unclear. V gave up 3 bases and J gave up 0 bases, with 15 bases separating them. In germline, CDR1 is DFQATT, CDR2 SNEGSKA (reference sequence). There are 16 residues in the CDR3. Written as DNA, the CDR3 is TGCAGTGCTAGCCTGATTGGGTCCAGCTCCTACAATGAGCAGTTCTTC. This encodes CSASLIGSSSYNEQFF.

This clonotype was seen at least ten times. The J gene is TRBJ1-2, the V gene TRBV28; weak D call: TRBD1 (6 bases). CDR3 length equals 15 residues. The ends were cut back, 4 bases at V and 3 bases at J, with 15 bases in the middle. Germline loops: CDR1 MDHEN, CDR2 SYDVKM. The CDR3 region has the DNA TGTGCCAGCAGTTCCATACAGGGAGGCCACTATGGCTACACCTTC. Amino acid sequence: CASSSIQGGHYGYTF.

The chain employs TRBV2 and TRBJ2-2, with D possibly being TRBD1 (5 bases). The length of the CDR3 is 13 residues. Germline CDR1 and CDR2: SNHLY and FYNNEI. The V and J ends lost 11 bases and 0 bases respectively, with 10 bases between them. Here the CDR3 reads CARTPTNTGELFF. DNA for the CDR3: TGTGCCCGGACACCGACGAACACCGGGGAGCTGTTTTTT.

This clonotype was picked up many times. The genes are TRBV18 and TRBJ2-7; TRBD1 might be the D (5 bases). Germline CDR1 is KGHSH and CDR2 is LQKENI. The V end was cut by 6 bases, the J end by 6 bases, with 12 bases between. The CDR3 runs to 12 residues. The CDR3 nucleotides read TGTGCCAGCTCGGACGACAGTAGCGAGCAGTACTTC. Protein: CASSDDSSEQYF.

There are a few counts of this clonotype. As DNA, the CDR3 is TGTGCCAGCAGCTTTACGTCGACTAGCGGGAGAGAGTACGAGCAGTACTTC. Its translation: CASSFTSTSGREYEQYF. This sequence joins TRBV7-9 and TRBJ2-7; 12 positions match TRBD2. V lost 3 bases, J lost 4 bases, and 10 bases stayed unmatched. Germline CDR1 reads SEHNR; CDR2 reads FQNEAQ (reference sequence). The CDR3 extends over 17 amino acids.

This chain connects TRBV27 to TRBJ1-2; possible D gene TRBD1, 6 bases. CDR1 is MNHEY and CDR2 is SMNVEV in the germline V gene (reference sequence). V was shortened by 2 bases and J by 5 bases, with 15 bases between the two germline ends. CDR3 size: 15 residues. This CDR3 reads CASSLRGGSMYGYTF. CDR3 nucleotide sequence: TGTGCCAGCAGTTTACGGGGGGGCTCGATGTATGGCTACACCTTC.

At least ten counts were recorded for this clonotype. This chain links TRBV6-6 with TRBJ2-3; TRBD1 is a possible D gene (6 bases). This CDR3 contains 16 residues. CDR1 is MNHNY and CDR2 is SVGAGI in the germline V gene (reference sequence). Trimming shortened V by 6 bases and J by 0 bases, and 16 bases separated the two germline ends. In DNA form, the CDR3 reads TGTGCCAGCAGCCGGACAGCTCGCGGGAGCACAGATACGCAGTATTTT. Translating it yields CASSRTARGSTDTQYF.

This clonotype was observed many times. The chain has TRBV9 and TRBJ2-7; 7 bases align to TRBD1. The junction had 2 bases not matched to a gene; V was cut back by 0 bases and J by 2 bases. Per the germline V gene, CDR1 is SGDLS and CDR2 is YYNGEE. The CDR3 contains 14 residues. The CDR3 nucleotides read TGTGCCAGCAGCGTAGGGGGGACAGCCTACGAGCAGTACTTC. Its translation is CASSVGGTAYEQYF.

This clonotype occurred a few times. The chain combines TRBV9 with TRBJ2-7; unclear D gene. This CDR3 comprises 13 residues. Trimming stripped 0 bases from V and 3 bases from J, with 7 bases between. From germline, CDR1 is SGDLS and CDR2 YYNGEE. CDR3 in amino acids: CASSVAQNYEQYF. The CDR3 coding sequence is TGTGCCAGCAGCGTAGCTCAGAACTACGAGCAGTACTTC.

This clonotype has a count of ten or more. V and J are TRBV4-2 and TRBJ2-7, with D tentatively TRBD1 or TRBD2 (6 bases each). Per germline, CDR1 LGHNA and CDR2 YNFKEQ. V dropped 4 bases and J dropped 7 bases, with 11 bases sitting between them. The CDR3 totals 12 residues. CDR3 nucleotide sequence: TGTGCCAGCAGCCCTAGGAGGGGGGAGCAGTACTTC. It codes for CASSPRRGEQYF.

Only a few counts were recorded for this clonotype. The genes are TRBV6-1 and TRBJ1-1; D may be TRBD1 (6 bases). CDR3 size: 13 residues. Germline-derived CDR1 and CDR2 are MNHNS and SASEGT. V lost 6 bases, J lost 4 bases, and 12 bases lay in between. This chain's CDR3 is CASRMTGGTEAFF. The CDR3 DNA reads TGTGCCAGCAGAATGACAGGTGGCACTGAAGCTTTCTTT.